Listed below are T cell receptor beta chains from one sample, sequenced in a study of molecular identifiers for immune sequencing clone quantification. Using its own MiXCR run on the PCR reads, TCRdb lists one record per CDR3 protein. There are hundreds of thousands of distinct CDR3 sequences in the sample; about a quarter occur only once, and 0.7% to 0.95% lies in the top ten. The sample taken for sequencing was naive CD8+ T cells from blood, with Jurkat cell RNA spiked in. These receptors were taken from a human donor in good health. Some libraries in this study had Jurkat cell RNA spiked in. CDR3s include the opening cysteine and the closing phenylalanine or tryptophan. Fields, in order: V gene, CDR3 length, clone size, J gene, D gene, CDR3 DNA, CDR3 protein. The D gene is left open where the match is weak. Clone sizes are given selectively: once, few, many, or a class where the clone is expanded.

v_gene: TRBV28; len: 18; abundance: few; j_gene: TRBJ1-2; d_gene: NA; CDR3nt: TGTGCCAGCAGCCTCTGGACAGTAACCGGCTTAGCTAACTATGGCTACACCTTC; CDR3aa: CASSLWTVTGLANYGYTF
v_gene: TRBV2; len: 13; abundance: NA; j_gene: TRBJ2-7; d_gene: TRBD1; CDR3nt: TGTGCCAGCAGTATCGTGGGACAGTACGAGCAGTACTTC; CDR3aa: CASSIVGQYEQYF
v_gene: TRBV19; len: 15; abundance: few; j_gene: TRBJ2-7; d_gene: TRBD1; CDR3nt: TGTGCCAGTAGTCCAGGACAGGGGACCACCTACGAGCAGTACTTC; CDR3aa: CASSPGQGTTYEQYF
v_gene: TRBV27; len: 15; abundance: NA; j_gene: TRBJ1-1; d_gene: NA; CDR3nt: TGTGCCAGCAGTCCCCGCCCCAGGGGACGCACTGAAGCTTTCTTT; CDR3aa: CASSPRPRGRTEAFF
v_gene: TRBV7-8; len: 13; abundance: many; j_gene: TRBJ2-7; d_gene: NA; CDR3nt: TGTGCCAGCAGCTTCCCGGAGCCCTACGAGCAGTACTTC; CDR3aa: CASSFPEPYEQYF
v_gene: TRBV6-5; len: 16; abundance: many; j_gene: TRBJ2-5; d_gene: TRBD2; CDR3nt: TGTGCCAGCAGCACCGATGAACGGGGACTAGGAGAGACCCAGTACTTC; CDR3aa: CASSTDERGLGETQYF
v_gene: TRBV24-1; len: 13; abundance: NA; j_gene: TRBJ2-2; d_gene: NA; CDR3nt: TGTGCCACCAGTGATGTCGAGGTCGGGGAGCTGTTTTTT; CDR3aa: CATSDVEVGELFF
v_gene: TRBV2; len: 13; abundance: NA; j_gene: TRBJ1-1; d_gene: NA; CDR3nt: TGTGCCAGGGGAAGCGTAATGAACACTGAAGCTTTCTTT; CDR3aa: CARGSVMNTEAFF
v_gene: TRBV5-1; len: 15; abundance: NA; j_gene: TRBJ1-1; d_gene: NA; CDR3nt: TGCGCCAGCAGCTTGTCGTCAGCTATGAACTCTGAAGCTTTCTTT; CDR3aa: CASSLSSAMNSEAFF
v_gene: TRBV6-2/TRBV6-3; len: 15; abundance: few; j_gene: TRBJ2-7; d_gene: TRBD2; CDR3nt: TGTGCCAGCAGTTGGGGCGGGGGAGGATCCTACGAGCAGTACTTC; CDR3aa: CASSWGGGGSYEQYF
v_gene: TRBV7-9; len: 18; abundance: few; j_gene: TRBJ2-6; d_gene: NA; CDR3nt: TGTGCCAGCAGCATCGCCGGGACCCCAAACACTGGGGCCAACGTCCTGACTTTC; CDR3aa: CASSIAGTPNTGANVLTF
v_gene: TRBV6-1; len: 16; abundance: NA; j_gene: TRBJ1-1; d_gene: NA; CDR3nt: TGTGCCAGCAACTCACTGTTGGGGGCTGAGTACACTGAAGCTTTCTTT; CDR3aa: CASNSLLGAEYTEAFF
v_gene: TRBV14; len: 14; abundance: few; j_gene: TRBJ2-7; d_gene: NA; CDR3nt: TGTGCCAGCAGCCAAGCGAACAGGGCCTACGAGCAGTACTTC; CDR3aa: CASSQANRAYEQYF
v_gene: TRBV11-2; len: 17; abundance: NA; j_gene: TRBJ2-5; d_gene: TRBD2; CDR3nt: TGTGCCAGCAGCTTAGGCGGGACTAGCGGTCTCCAAGAGACCCAGTACTTC; CDR3aa: CASSLGGTSGLQETQYF
v_gene: TRBV7-9; len: 13; abundance: many; j_gene: TRBJ1-5; d_gene: NA; CDR3nt: TGTGCCAGCAGCCCGGGTCCGAGTCAGCCCCAGCATTTT; CDR3aa: CASSPGPSQPQHF
v_gene: TRBV6-5; len: 15; abundance: once; j_gene: TRBJ2-1; d_gene: TRBD1; CDR3nt: TGTGCCAGCAGTTACTCGACAGGGGGGGGCTGTGAGCAGTTCTTC; CDR3aa: CASSYSTGGGCEQFF
v_gene: TRBV29-1; len: 14; abundance: few; j_gene: TRBJ2-7; d_gene: TRBD1; CDR3nt: TGCAGCGTTGAACCCGGTTCAGGGGGTTACGAGCAGTACTTC; CDR3aa: CSVEPGSGGYEQYF
v_gene: TRBV4-3; len: 18; abundance: NA; j_gene: TRBJ2-2; d_gene: TRBD2; CDR3nt: TGCGCCAGCAGCCAGGTGGCTAGGACTAGCGCTCGCACCGGGGAGCTGTTTTTT; CDR3aa: CASSQVARTSARTGELFF
v_gene: TRBV9; len: 16; abundance: few; j_gene: TRBJ2-6; d_gene: NA; CDR3nt: TGTGCCAGCAGCTTAGAGGACAGCTCTGGGGCCAACGTCCTGACTTTC; CDR3aa: CASSLEDSSGANVLTF
v_gene: TRBV9; len: 15; abundance: few; j_gene: TRBJ1-4; d_gene: TRBD1; CDR3nt: TGTGCCAGCAGTCCACCGGGACAGGGGCATGGAAAACTGTTTTTT; CDR3aa: CASSPPGQGHGKLFF
v_gene: TRBV4-3; len: 14; abundance: many; j_gene: TRBJ2-7; d_gene: NA; CDR3nt: TGCGCCAGCAGCCAAGATGACATGCTGTACGAGCAGTACTTC; CDR3aa: CASSQDDMLYEQYF
v_gene: TRBV9; len: 15; abundance: many; j_gene: TRBJ2-1; d_gene: NA; CDR3nt: TGTGCCAGCAGCGTATCCGGGAGCTCCTACAATGAGCAGTTCTTC; CDR3aa: CASSVSGSSYNEQFF